This TCR beta chain was retrieved from a study of blood T cell repertoires in COVID-19 (dated by TCRdb to 2018 to 2021). With respect to the entire study: Samples from collaborators originated in the United States, Italy and Spain and spanned both the acute and convalescent phases of COVID-19. The dataset comprised deeply sampled blood TCRbeta repertoires from subjects exposed to, actively infected with, or recovered from COVID-19. The samples were drawn from two sources: the first 160 participants of the ongoing ImmuneRACE study, and approximately 1,300 subjects contributed by 6 global collaborators. HLA class I and class II types, where available, came from metadata supplied by the sample provider rather than from assay-based typing. The repertoires were made available in a free public database intended to serve as a resource for research on the immune response to SARS-CoV-2. A de-identified subject ID, COVID-19 status, age in years and sex were almost always included in the sample metadata. The material from the prospective study consisted of cDNA or gDNA derived from T cells, B-cell-depleted T cells, or PBMCs. Study-wide conclusions, independent of this receptor: How much clinical and demographic metadata was included differed by source and by participant, and the metadata was provided uncurated.

TCRbeta CDR3 regions were amplified from genomic DNA using the immunoSEQ Assay, a bias-controlled multiplex PCR. The paper's data handling went like this. Within the assay, amplification of reference gene primers was used to estimate how many nucleated cells each sample contained. To quantify the absolute abundance of each unique TCRbeta CDR3 rearrangement, sequence reads were collapsed and filtered. For each sample, productive Simpson clonality was calculated as the square root of Simpson's diversity index over productive rearrangements. This is the immuneACCESS table as TCRdb keeps it, with only in-frame sequences that have V and J called. A part of the clones is gone; compared with another copy, unresolved V genes explain less than half, and the rest is unexplained. That table supplies the V and J calls and clone size; D and trimming were determined from the DNA. The sample contains 350,000 to 400,000 clones, more than 80% of them found a single time. The top ten constitute under 4% of the sample.

To note about this clone: It lacks a known antigen. No base-level quality is on record; no much larger clone is a single base apart.

At one collaborating source in Seattle, patients were enrolled during active infection and were followed longitudinally through the course of disease. The collaborating institutions used their own protocols to collect whole blood in K2EDTA tubes. Collaborator samples were shipped for TCRbeta analysis as frozen whole blood, isolated PBMCs, or DNA extracted from either sample type. CDR1 and CDR2 were assigned from the germline V gene as SQVTM and ANQGSEA. Cut back by 8 bases and 3 bases, the V and J ends lie 13 bases apart. The CDR3 spans 12 residues, from the cysteine through the phenylalanine. Only CDR3 DNA remains: 36 bases, in frame from the first base.

What was sequenced was peripheral blood. The chain employs TRBV29-1 and TRBJ1-1, with no confident D gene call. The receptor was isolated from a woman between 25 and 40 years old with COVID-19, enrolled during active disease. In nucleotides, the sequence is TGCAGCCATCAGCGGGGAGACACTGAAGCTTTCTTT. This gives the protein CSHQRGDTEAFF.